The following is a T cell receptor (beta chain) sequence with its context. The CDR3 covers 19 residues. Trimming at V came to 0 bases and at J to 8 bases, leaving 14 bases not matched to a gene. Germline V gene sequence: CDR1 SGHKS, CDR2 YYEKEE (reference sequence). This sample is part of a study of blood T cell repertoires in COVID-19. Looking at the study overall: T cells, B-cell-depleted T cells, or PBMCs supplied cDNA or gDNA.

Using immunoSEQ multiplex PCR, the repertoire was profiled, and TCRdb retains in-frame clones only, with some absent. The sample lists roughly 230,000 clones, 80% to 85% occurring once. This receptor was taken from a man aged 45-65 years with active or convalescent COVID-19. The chain combines TRBV5-5 with TRBJ2-2, with 12 bases identical to TRBD1. Sequencing was performed on peripheral blood. In DNA form, the CDR3 reads TGTGCCAGCAGCTTGGCCAATTTCCCGGGACAGGGGGCGCAGGGGGAGCTGTTTTTT. Translating gives CASSLANFPGQGAQGELFF.